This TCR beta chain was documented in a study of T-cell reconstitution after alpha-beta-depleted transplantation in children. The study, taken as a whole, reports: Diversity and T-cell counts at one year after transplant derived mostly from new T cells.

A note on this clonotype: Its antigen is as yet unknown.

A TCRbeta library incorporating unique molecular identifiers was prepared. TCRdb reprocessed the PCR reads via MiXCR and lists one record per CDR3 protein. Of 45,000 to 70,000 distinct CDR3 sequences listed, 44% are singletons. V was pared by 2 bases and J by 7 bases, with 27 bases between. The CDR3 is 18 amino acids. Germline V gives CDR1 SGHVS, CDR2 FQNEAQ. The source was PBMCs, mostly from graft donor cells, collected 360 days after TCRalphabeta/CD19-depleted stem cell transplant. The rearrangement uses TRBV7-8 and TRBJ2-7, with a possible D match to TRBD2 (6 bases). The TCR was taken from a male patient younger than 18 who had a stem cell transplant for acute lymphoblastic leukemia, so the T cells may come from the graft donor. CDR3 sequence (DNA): TGTGCCAGCAGCTTAAGGCCCCTTGGGGGAGTGCGGGGTATGGAGCAGTACTTC. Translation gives CASSLRPLGGVRGMEQYF. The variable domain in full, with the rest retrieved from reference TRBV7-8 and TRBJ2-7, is GAGVSQSPRYKVAKRGQDVALRCDPISGHVSLFWYQQALGQGPEFLTYFQNEAQLDKSGLPSDRFFAERPEGSVSTLKIQRTQQEDSAVYLCASSLRPLGGVRGMEQYFGPGTRLTVT.